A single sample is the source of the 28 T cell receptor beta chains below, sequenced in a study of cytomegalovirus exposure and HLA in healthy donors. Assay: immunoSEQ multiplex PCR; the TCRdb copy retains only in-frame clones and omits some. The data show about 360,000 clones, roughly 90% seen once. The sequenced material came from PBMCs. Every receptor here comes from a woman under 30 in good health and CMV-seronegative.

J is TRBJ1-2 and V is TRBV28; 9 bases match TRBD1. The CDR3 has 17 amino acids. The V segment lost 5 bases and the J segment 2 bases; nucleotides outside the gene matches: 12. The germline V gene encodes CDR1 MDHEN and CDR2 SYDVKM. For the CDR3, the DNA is TGTGCCAGCAGTCTCATCTCAATACAGGGGGCGAACTATGGCTACACCTTC. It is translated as CASSLISIQGANYGYTF.

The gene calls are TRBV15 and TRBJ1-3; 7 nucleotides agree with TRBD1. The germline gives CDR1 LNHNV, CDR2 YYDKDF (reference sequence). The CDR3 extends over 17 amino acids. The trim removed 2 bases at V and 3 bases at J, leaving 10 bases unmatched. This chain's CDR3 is CATSRTNYRGSGNTIYF. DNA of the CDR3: TGTGCCACCAGCAGAACTAACTACAGGGGAAGTGGAAACACCATATATTTT. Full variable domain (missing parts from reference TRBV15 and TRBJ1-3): DAMVIQNPRYQVTQFGKPVTLSCSQTLNHNVMYWYQQKSSQAPKLLFHYYDKDFNNEADTPDNFQSRRPNTSFCFLDIRSPGLGDTAMYLCATSRTNYRGSGNTIYFGEGSWLTVV.

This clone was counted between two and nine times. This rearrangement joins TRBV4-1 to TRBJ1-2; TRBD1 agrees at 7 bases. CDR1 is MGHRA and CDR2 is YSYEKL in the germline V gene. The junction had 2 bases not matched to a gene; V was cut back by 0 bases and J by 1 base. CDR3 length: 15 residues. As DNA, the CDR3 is TGCGCCAGCAGCCAAGATTCAGGGGGTAACTATGGCTACACCTTC. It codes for CASSQDSGGNYGYTF.

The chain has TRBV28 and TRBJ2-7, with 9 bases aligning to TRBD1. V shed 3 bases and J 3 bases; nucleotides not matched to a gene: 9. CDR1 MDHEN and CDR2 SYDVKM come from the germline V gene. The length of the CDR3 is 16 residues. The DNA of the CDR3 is TGTGCCAGCAGTTTGACCGGGACAGGGTCTTTCTACGAGCAGTACTTC. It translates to CASSLTGTGSFYEQYF.

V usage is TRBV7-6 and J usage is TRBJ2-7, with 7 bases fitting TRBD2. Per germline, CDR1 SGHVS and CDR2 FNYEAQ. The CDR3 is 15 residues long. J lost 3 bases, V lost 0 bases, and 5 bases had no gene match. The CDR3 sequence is CASSLARGGNYEQYF. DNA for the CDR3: TGTGCCAGCAGCTTAGCTCGGGGAGGGAACTACGAGCAGTACTTC.

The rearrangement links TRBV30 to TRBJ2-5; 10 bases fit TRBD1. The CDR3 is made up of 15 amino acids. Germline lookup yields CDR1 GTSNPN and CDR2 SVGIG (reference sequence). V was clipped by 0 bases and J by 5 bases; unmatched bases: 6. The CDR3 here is CAWSVLGQGHETQYF. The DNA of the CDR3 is TGTGCCTGGAGTGTCCTGGGACAGGGGCATGAGACCCAGTACTTC.

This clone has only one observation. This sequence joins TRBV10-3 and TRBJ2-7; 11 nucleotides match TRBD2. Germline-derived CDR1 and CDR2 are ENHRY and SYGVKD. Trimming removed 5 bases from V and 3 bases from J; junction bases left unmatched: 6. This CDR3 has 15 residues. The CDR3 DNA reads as TGTGCCATCAGTTCGACTAGCGGGGCACGCTACGAGCAGTACTTC. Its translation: CAISSTSGARYEQYF.

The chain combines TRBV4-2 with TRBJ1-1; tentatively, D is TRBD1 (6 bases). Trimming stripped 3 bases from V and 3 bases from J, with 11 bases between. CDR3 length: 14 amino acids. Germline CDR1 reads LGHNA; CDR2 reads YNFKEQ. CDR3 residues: CASSHVQGHTEAFF. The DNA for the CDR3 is TGTGCCAGCAGCCATGTTCAGGGGCACACTGAAGCTTTCTTT.

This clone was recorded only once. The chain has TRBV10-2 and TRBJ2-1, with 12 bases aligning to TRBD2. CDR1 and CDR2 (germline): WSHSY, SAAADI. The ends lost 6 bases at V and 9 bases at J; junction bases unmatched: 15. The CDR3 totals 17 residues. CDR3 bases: TGCGCCAGCAGGGAGACTAGCGGGAGAACCCGGGGAGGTGAGCAGTTCTTC. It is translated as CASRETSGRTRGGEQFF.

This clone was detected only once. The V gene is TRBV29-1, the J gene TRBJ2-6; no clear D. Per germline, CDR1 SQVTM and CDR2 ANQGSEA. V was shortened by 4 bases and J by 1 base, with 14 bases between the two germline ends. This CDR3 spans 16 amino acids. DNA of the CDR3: TGCAGCGTTGGTGGCGGAGCTGGTTCTGGGGCCAACGTCCTGACTTTC. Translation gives CSVGGGAGSGANVLTF.

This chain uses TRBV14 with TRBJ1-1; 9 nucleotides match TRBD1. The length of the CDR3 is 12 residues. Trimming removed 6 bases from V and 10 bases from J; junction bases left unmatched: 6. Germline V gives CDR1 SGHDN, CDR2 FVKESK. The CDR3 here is CASSWTGAAAFF. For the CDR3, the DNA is TGTGCCAGCAGTTGGACAGGGGCGGCAGCTTTCTTT.

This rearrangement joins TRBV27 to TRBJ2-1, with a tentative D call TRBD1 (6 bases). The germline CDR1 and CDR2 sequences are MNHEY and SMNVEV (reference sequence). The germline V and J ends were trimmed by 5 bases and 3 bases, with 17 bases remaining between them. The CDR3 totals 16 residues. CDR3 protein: CASSPLSRGLYNEQFF. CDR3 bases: TGTGCCAGCAGTCCCCTTAGCAGGGGCCTCTACAATGAGCAGTTCTTC.

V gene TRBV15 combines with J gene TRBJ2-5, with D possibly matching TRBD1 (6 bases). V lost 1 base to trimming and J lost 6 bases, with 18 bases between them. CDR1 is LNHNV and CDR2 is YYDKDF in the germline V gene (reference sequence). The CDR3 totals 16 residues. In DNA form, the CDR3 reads TGTGCCACCAGCAGAGGGCGTGAGGGGGAGAGAAAGACCCAGTACTTC. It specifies CATSRGREGERKTQYF.

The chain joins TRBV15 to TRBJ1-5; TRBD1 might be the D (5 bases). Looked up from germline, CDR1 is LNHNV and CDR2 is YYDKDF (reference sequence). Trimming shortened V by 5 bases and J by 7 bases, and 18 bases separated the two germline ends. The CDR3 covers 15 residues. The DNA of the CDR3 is TGTGCCACCAGCGGCAGCAGGGAGGTTGGACAGCCCCAGCATTTT. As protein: CATSGSREVGQPQHF.

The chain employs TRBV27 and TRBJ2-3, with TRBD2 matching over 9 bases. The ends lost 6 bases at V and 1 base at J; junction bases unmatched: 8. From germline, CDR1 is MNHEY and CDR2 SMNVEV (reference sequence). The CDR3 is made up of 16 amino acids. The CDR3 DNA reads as TGTGCCAGCAGCTACATGGCTAGCGGGGGCACAGATACGCAGTATTTT. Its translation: CASSYMASGGTDTQYF.

CDR3 in DNA: TGTGCCTCCGGGGAGGGGGCCAAAAACATTCAGTACTTC. Translating gives CASGEGAKNIQYF. This chain joins TRBV7-3 and TRBJ2-4; 7 bases map to TRBD2. The CDR3 covers 13 residues. Losses at the gene ends were 11 bases for V and 1 base for J; bases not matched to a gene: 5. Germline V gene lookup returns CDR1 SGHTA and CDR2 FQGTGA.

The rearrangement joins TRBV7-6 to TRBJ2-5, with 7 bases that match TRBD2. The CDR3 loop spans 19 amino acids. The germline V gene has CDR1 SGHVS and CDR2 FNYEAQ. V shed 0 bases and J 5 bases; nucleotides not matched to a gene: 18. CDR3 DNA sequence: TGTGCCAGCAGCTTAGCGCAGTCTGGGAGGGTGGGTCTGAGGGAGACCCAGTACTTC. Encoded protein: CASSLAQSGRVGLRETQYF.

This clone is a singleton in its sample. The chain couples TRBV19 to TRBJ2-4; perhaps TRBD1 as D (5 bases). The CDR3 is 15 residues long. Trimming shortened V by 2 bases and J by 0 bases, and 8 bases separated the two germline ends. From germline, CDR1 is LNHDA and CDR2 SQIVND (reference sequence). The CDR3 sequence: CASSIWGLAKNIQYF. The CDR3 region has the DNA TGTGCCAGTAGTATATGGGGCCTAGCCAAAAACATTCAGTACTTC.

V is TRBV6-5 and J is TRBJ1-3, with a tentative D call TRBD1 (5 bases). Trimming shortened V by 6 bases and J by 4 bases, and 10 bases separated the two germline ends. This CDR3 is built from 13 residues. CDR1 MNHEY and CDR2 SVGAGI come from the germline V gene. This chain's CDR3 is CASSSGGGNTIYF. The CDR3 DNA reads TGTGCCAGCAGCTCGGGGGGAGGAAACACCATATATTTT.

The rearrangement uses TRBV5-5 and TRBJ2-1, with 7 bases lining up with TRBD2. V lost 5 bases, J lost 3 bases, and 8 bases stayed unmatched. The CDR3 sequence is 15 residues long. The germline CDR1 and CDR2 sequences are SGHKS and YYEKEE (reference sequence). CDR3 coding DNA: TGTGCCAGCAGTTGGGCCCCTAGCGGCTACAATGAGCAGTTCTTC. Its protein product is CASSWAPSGYNEQFF.

The CDR3 DNA is TGTGCCAGCAGCCGGGTGGGGGGAGTCGGCTACAATGAGCAGTTCTTC. Residues: CASSRVGGVGYNEQFF. V is TRBV4-2 and J is TRBJ2-1; tentative D call: TRBD2 (6 bases). The CDR3 runs 16 residues. V was shortened by 4 bases and J by 3 bases, with 16 bases between the two germline ends. Looked up from germline, CDR1 is LGHNA and CDR2 is YNFKEQ.

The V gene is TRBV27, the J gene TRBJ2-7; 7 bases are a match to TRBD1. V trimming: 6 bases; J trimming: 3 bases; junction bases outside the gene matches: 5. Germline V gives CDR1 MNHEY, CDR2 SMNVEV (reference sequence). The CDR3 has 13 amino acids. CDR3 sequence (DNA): TGTGCCAGCAGACCTACAGGGGACTACGAGCAGTACTTC. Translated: CASRPTGDYEQYF.

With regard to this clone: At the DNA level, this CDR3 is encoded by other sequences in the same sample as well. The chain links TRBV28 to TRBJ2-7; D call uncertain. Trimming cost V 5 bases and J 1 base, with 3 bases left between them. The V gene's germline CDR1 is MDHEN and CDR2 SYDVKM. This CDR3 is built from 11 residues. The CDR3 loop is CASSHSYEQYF. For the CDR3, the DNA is TGTGCCAGCAGTCATTCCTACGAGCAGTACTTC.

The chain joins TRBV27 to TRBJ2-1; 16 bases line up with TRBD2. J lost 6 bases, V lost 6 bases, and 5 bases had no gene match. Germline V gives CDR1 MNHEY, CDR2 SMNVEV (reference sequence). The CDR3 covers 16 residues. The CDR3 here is CASRPGTSGRANEQFF. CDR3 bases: TGTGCCAGCAGGCCTGGGACTAGCGGGAGGGCCAATGAGCAGTTCTTC.

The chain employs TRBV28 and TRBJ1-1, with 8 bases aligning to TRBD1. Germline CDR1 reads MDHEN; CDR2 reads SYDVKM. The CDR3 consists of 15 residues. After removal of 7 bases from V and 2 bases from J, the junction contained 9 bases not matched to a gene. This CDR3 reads CASTMGQALNTEAFF. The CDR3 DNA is TGTGCCAGCACCATGGGACAGGCGCTAAACACTGAAGCTTTCTTT.

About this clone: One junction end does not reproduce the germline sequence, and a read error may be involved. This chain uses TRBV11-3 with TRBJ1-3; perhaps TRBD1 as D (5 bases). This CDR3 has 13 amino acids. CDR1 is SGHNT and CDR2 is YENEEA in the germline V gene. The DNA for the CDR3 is TGTGCCAGCAGCTCCAGTCCGGACACCAATTTGGATTTT. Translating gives CASSSSPDTNLDF. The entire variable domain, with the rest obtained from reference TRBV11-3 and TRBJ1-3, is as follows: EAGVVQSPRYKIIEKKQPVAFWCNPISGHNTLYWYLQNLGQGPELLIRYENEEAVDDSQLPKDRFSAERLKGVDSTLKIQPAELGDSAVYLCASSSSPDTNLDFGEGSWLTVV.

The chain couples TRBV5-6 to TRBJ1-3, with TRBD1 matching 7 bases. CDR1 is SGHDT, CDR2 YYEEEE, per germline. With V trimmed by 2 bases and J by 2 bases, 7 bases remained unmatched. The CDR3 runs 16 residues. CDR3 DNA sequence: TGTGCCAGCAGCTTCCGGGACAGATATGCTGGAAACACCATATATTTT. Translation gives CASSFRDRYAGNTIYF.

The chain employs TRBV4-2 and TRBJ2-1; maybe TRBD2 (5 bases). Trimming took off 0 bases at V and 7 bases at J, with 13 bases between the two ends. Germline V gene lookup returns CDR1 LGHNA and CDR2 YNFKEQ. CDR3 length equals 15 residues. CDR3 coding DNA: TGTGCCAGCAGCCAAGATTGGGGTACTAGAAATGAGCAGTTCTTC. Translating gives CASSQDWGTRNEQFF.